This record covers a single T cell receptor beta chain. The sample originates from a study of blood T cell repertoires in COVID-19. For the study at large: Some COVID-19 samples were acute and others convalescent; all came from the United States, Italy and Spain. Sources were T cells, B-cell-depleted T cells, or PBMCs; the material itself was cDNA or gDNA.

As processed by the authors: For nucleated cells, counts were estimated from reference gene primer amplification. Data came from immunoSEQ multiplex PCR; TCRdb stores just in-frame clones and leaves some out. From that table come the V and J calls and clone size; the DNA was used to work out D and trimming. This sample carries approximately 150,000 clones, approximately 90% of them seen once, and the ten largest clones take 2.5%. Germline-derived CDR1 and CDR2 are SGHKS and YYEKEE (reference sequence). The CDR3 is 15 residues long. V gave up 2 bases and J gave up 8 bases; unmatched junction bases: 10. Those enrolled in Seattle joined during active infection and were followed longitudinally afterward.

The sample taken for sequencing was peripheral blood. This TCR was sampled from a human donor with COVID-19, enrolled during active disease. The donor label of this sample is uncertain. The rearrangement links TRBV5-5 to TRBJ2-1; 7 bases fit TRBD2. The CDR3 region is CASSFWRGRDYEQFF. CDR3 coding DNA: TGTGCCAGCAGCTTTTGGCGGGGGAGGGACTATGAGCAGTTCTTC.